These 13 T cell receptor beta chains share one sample of origin, sequenced in a study of blood T cell repertoires in COVID-19. Method: immunoSEQ multiplex PCR; TCRdb's copy keeps in-frame clones and lacks some. The repertoire holds about 190,000 clones, more than 60% seen once, with over 10% in the top ten. Sequencing was performed on peripheral blood. The receptors were gathered from a woman aged 50 to 60 with acute or convalescent COVID-19.

J is TRBJ1-6 and V is TRBV6-5, with 9 bases that match TRBD1. The CDR3 is 14 amino acids. Looked up from germline, CDR1 is MNHEY and CDR2 is SVGAGI. V lost 10 bases and J lost 9; bases outside the gene matches: 10. CDR3 sequence (DNA): TGTGCCACCCAACCCGGGACAGGGACTTCACCCCTCCACTTT. Translated, it gives CATQPGTGTSPLHF.

A word on this clone: One end of the junction does not line up with germline, which may come from a read error. Other DNA sequences within the sample encode an identical CDR3. The chain employs TRBV2 and TRBJ1-2, with 8 nucleotides matching TRBD1. This CDR3 has 15 residues. Germline values: CDR1 SNHLY, CDR2 FYNNEI. CDR3 amino acids: CASRPPGQGAYGYTF. CDR3 DNA: TGTGCCAGCAGGCCTCCAGGGCAGGGGGCTTATGGCTACACTTTC.

V and J are TRBV29-1 and TRBJ2-1, with 15 bases identical to TRBD2. J was trimmed by 9 bases and V by 4 bases; bases with no gene match: 4. Germline V gene lookup returns CDR1 SQVTM and CDR2 ANQGSEA. The length of the CDR3 is 14 residues. In DNA, the CDR3 is TGCAGCGTTGGGACTAGCGGGAGGGGGGCTGAGCAGTTCTTC. Its protein product is CSVGTSGRGAEQFF.

The CDR3 DNA is TGTGCCACCAGTGATCCCAAACAGGGGGCCGTTAATACCGGGGAGCTGTTTTTT. Its translation is CATSDPKQGAVNTGELFF. This chain uses TRBV24-1 with TRBJ2-2; 9 nucleotides align to TRBD1. Trimming took 3 bases from V and 5 from J; bases not matched to a gene: 12. Germline V gene sequence: CDR1 KGHDR, CDR2 SFDVKD. The CDR3 totals 18 residues.

The V and J genes are TRBV28 and TRBJ2-7; 11 bases match TRBD2. The CDR3 consists of 16 residues. Per the germline V gene, CDR1 is MDHEN and CDR2 is SYDVKM. With V trimmed by 4 bases and J by 2 bases, 7 bases remained unmatched. This CDR3 reads CASSSSTSGRPYEQYF. In DNA, the CDR3 is TGTGCCAGCAGTTCGTCTACTAGCGGGAGACCCTACGAGCAGTACTTC.

The J gene is TRBJ2-2, the V gene TRBV6-6; TRBD2 aligns across 10 bases. This CDR3 contains 16 residues. Trimming cost V 7 bases and J 5 bases; bases outside gene matches: 10. Looked up from germline, CDR1 is MNHNY and CDR2 is SVGAGI (reference sequence). The CDR3 sequence is CASKDSSGSRTGELFF. The CDR3 region has the DNA TGTGCCAGCAAAGACTCTAGCGGGAGCAGGACCGGGGAGCTGTTTTTT.

This chain links TRBV9 with TRBJ1-2, with D tentatively TRBD1 (5 bases). The CDR3 extends over 14 amino acids. CDR1 and CDR2 (germline): SGDLS, YYNGEE. V lost 4 bases and J lost 4, with 14 bases in between. CDR3 sequence: CASSPIVGAYGYTF. The CDR3 nucleotides read TGTGCCAGCAGCCCTATTGTAGGGGCCTATGGCTACACCTTC. The complete variable domain, with remaining parts taken from reference TRBV9 and TRBJ1-2, reads DSGVTQTPKHLITATGQRVTLRCSPRSGDLSVYWYQQSLDQGLQFLIQYYNGEERAKGNILERFSAQQFPDLHSELNLSSLELGDSALYFCASSPIVGAYGYTFGSGTRLTVV.

J is TRBJ2-1 and V is TRBV19, with 8 bases fitting TRBD2. Unmatched junction bases numbered 15, after V lost 5 bases and J lost 0 bases. The germline CDR1 and CDR2 sequences are LNHDA and SQIVND (reference sequence). This CDR3 is 19 amino acids long. The CDR3 spells CASSPRDGPSGSSYNEQFF. CDR3 DNA: TGTGCCAGTAGTCCCAGGGACGGACCCAGCGGGAGCTCCTACAATGAGCAGTTCTTC.

This clone has only a few counts. The rearrangement uses TRBV18 and TRBJ1-2; 8 bases map to TRBD1. Losses at the gene ends were 3 bases for V and 11 bases for J; bases not matched to a gene: 5. The CDR3 is 12 residues long. CDR1 and CDR2 from the germline V gene are KGHSH and LQKENI. In DNA, the CDR3 is TGTGCCAGCTCACCCGGACAGGGCGGGTACACCTTC. Translation gives CASSPGQGGYTF.

The chain employs TRBV9 and TRBJ2-3; D gene uncertain. The CDR3 is 14 residues long. The germline V gene has CDR1 SGDLS and CDR2 YYNGEE. Trimming removed 0 bases from V and 0 bases from J, with 5 bases in between. The CDR3 DNA sequence: TGTGCCAGCAGCGTAGCCCTGAGCACAGATACGCAGTATTTT. This sequence encodes CASSVALSTDTQYF.

J is TRBJ2-1 and V is TRBV6-4; TRBD2 matches 13 bases. Germline V gene sequence: CDR1 MRHNA, CDR2 SNTAGT. The junction had 13 bases not matched to a gene; V was cut back by 6 bases and J by 8 bases. CDR3 length: 17 amino acids. The chain's CDR3 is CASSDRTSGGPTDEQFF. The CDR3 DNA reads as TGTGCCAGCAGCGATCGGACTAGCGGGGGCCCTACGGATGAGCAGTTCTTC.

The CDR3 bases are TGTGCCAGCACCGGACAGGCCGAGATAGGTTCCCTCCACTTT. This sequence encodes CASTGQAEIGSLHF. The rearrangement links TRBV28 to TRBJ1-6, with 7 bases fitting TRBD1. Germline CDR1 is MDHEN and CDR2 is SYDVKM. V lost 7 bases, J lost 14 bases, and 14 bases stayed unmatched. CDR3 length: 14 residues.

V is TRBV4-3 and J is TRBJ2-1, with D perhaps TRBD1 (7 bases). The CDR3 runs 20 residues. Germline V gene lookup returns CDR1 LGHNA and CDR2 YSLEER. V lost 0 bases to trimming and J lost 3 bases, with 24 bases between them. CDR3 coding DNA: TGCGCCAGCAGCCAAGAGGTGATGGCAGGGGGACGGGAGAGCTACAATGAGCAGTTCTTC. It is translated as CASSQEVMAGGRESYNEQFF.